These 18 T cell receptor beta chains share one sample of origin, sequenced in a study of blood T cells in healthy people across ages (dated by TCRdb to between 2015 and 2017). To prepare the library, 5' RACE was applied. The sample was run on an Illumina HiSeq 2500. A second PCR of roughly 7 to 11 cycles was performed with a sample-barcoded 5' primer and a J-beta primer mix. TCRdb handled the public reads itself, with Q25 trimming in fastp and clone calling in MiXCR, and kept productive beta chains. CDR3 protein duplicates are merged, each entry listing the most common genes and DNA. The sample contains just under 750,000 distinct CDR3 sequences, 22% of them found a single time. The ten top clones hold around a fifth of the sample. Sequencing was carried out using blood. The receptors were sampled from a man in his 70s in good health.

This clonotype was picked up a small number of times. The V and J genes are TRBV7-7 and TRBJ2-5, with D hard to call. The DNA end lines up better with TRBJ2-1; the J call may be wrong. This CDR3 spans 13 amino acids. Germline CDR1 SSHAT, CDR2 FNYEAQ (reference sequence). In nucleotides, the CDR3 is TGTGCCAGCAGCTTAGTCCCAGGCAATGAGCAGTTCTTC. Translating it yields CASSLVPGNEQFF.

This clonotype has more than one count but fewer than ten. The gene calls are TRBV7-2 and TRBJ2-7, with D possibly matching TRBD2 (5 bases). The CDR3 contains 14 residues. V dropped 1 base and J dropped 3 bases, with 10 bases sitting between them. Looked up from germline, CDR1 is SGHTA and CDR2 is FQGNSA. CDR3 coding DNA: TGTGCCAGCAGCTTAGAGCGGCGCAACTACGAGCAGTACTTC. Protein sequence: CASSLERRNYEQYF.

The chain has TRBV9 and TRBJ2-1, with 9 bases aligning to TRBD2. Germline assignment: CDR1 SGDLS and CDR2 YYNGEE. The CDR3 has 16 amino acids. The V and J ends lost 3 bases and 6 bases, in that order; junction bases with no gene match: 10. In DNA, the CDR3 is TGTGCCAGCAGCGATCCCCGGCGGGGGGGCATCAATGAGCAGTTCTTC. Translating gives CASSDPRRGGINEQFF.

This clonotype was seen a few times. The chain couples TRBV7-9 to TRBJ1-1; 7 positions agree with TRBD1. Unmatched junction bases numbered 9, after V lost 5 bases and J lost 3 bases. CDR3 length: 15 residues. Per the germline V gene, CDR1 is SEHNR and CDR2 is FQNEAQ (reference sequence). The CDR3 loop is CASSAPRGRDTEAFF. CDR3 DNA: TGTGCCAGCAGCGCACCCAGGGGGAGGGACACTGAAGCTTTCTTT.

This clonotype has more than one count but fewer than ten. The V call is TRBV6-1, the J call TRBJ1-2; TRBD1 might be the D (6 bases). Trimming cost V 8 bases and J 7 bases, with 14 bases left between them. The CDR3 spans 12 residues. Germline loops: CDR1 MNHNS, CDR2 SASEGT. CDR3 bases: TGTGCCAGCCTATTTGGGGGCGGTGGCTACACCTTC. Amino acids: CASLFGGGGYTF.

The chain employs TRBV7-2 and TRBJ1-2; D is unresolved. This CDR3 has 15 amino acids. Germline CDR1 SGHTA, CDR2 FQGNSA. Trimming cost V 0 bases and J 5 bases, with 13 bases left between them. The CDR3 DNA follows: TGTGCCAGCAGCTTAGCGCTGGGGAACCGATATGGCTACACCTTC. Residues: CASSLALGNRYGYTF.

This clonotype came up a few times. This chain connects TRBV15 to TRBJ2-3, with D tentatively TRBD1 (5 bases). Germline CDR1 reads LNHNV; CDR2 reads YYDKDF (reference sequence). Between the trimmed V and J ends, which lost 6 bases and 8 bases, there was a span of 15 bases. The CDR3 totals 13 residues. The CDR3 DNA sequence: TGTGCCACCAGGAGGCAGGGTTTCGTTACGCAGTATTTT. This gives the protein CATRRQGFVTQYF.

This clonotype turned up a few times. Here the CDR3 reads CASSQDGNMNTEAFF. The DNA of the CDR3 is TGTGCCAGCAGCCAAGATGGAAACATGAACACTGAAGCTTTCTTT. V is TRBV14 and J is TRBJ1-1; no clear D. In germline, CDR1 is SGHDN, CDR2 FVKESK. V lost 0 bases and J 0 bases, leaving 8 bases between the germline ends. The CDR3 is made up of 15 amino acids.

This clonotype turned up a few times. V is TRBV7-9 and J is TRBJ2-3; D possibly corresponds to TRBD2 (6 bases). The CDR3 is made up of 15 amino acids. Trimming took 1 base from V and 8 from J, leaving 16 bases between them. Germline V gives CDR1 SEHNR, CDR2 FQNEAQ (reference sequence). The CDR3 protein is CASSLVGTLTGTQYF. DNA for the CDR3: TGTGCCAGCAGCTTAGTTGGGACTCTGACGGGTACGCAGTATTTT.

This chain connects TRBV5-1 to TRBJ2-7; D gene unclear. Germline CDR1 reads SGHRS; CDR2 reads YFSETQ. Trimming left V 2 bases short and J 3 bases short, with 12 bases between. The CDR3 is made up of 14 amino acids. In DNA form, the CDR3 reads TGCGCCAGCAGCTTAGGCCCTGCTAACTACGAGCAGTACTTC. As protein: CASSLGPANYEQYF.

The chain employs TRBV19 and TRBJ1-4; TRBD1 aligns across 9 bases. The CDR3 has 14 amino acids. The V segment lost 8 bases and the J segment 6 bases; nucleotides outside the gene matches: 7. Germline V CDR1 and CDR2: LNHDA, SQIVND (reference sequence). CDR3 sequence: CASRHRDRDEKLFF. The CDR3 coding sequence is TGTGCCAGTCGACACCGGGACAGGGATGAAAAACTGTTTTTT.

This clonotype was seen a few times. The rearrangement uses TRBV29-1 and TRBJ2-5; D is undetermined. The CDR3 extends over 12 amino acids. Germline CDR1 SQVTM, CDR2 ANQGSEA. V was cut by 8 bases and J by 2 bases, with 12 bases left in between. The CDR3 DNA is TGCAGCTCGGGTGCCACGCAAGAGACCCAGTACTTC. Protein sequence: CSSGATQETQYF.

This clonotype was detected only a few times. The J gene is TRBJ1-1, the V gene TRBV6-6; no reliable D call. The CDR3 runs to 14 residues. With 2 bases removed from V and 1 base from J, the gap between germline ends came to 8 bases. The germline gives CDR1 MNHNY, CDR2 SVGAGI (reference sequence). This chain's CDR3 is CASSYGRQNTEAFF. CDR3 DNA sequence: TGTGCCAGCAGTTACGGGCGTCAGAACACTGAAGCTTTCTTT.

This chain connects TRBV5-5 to TRBJ1-4; no reliable D call. The germline CDR1 and CDR2 sequences are SGHKS and YYEKEE (reference sequence). CDR3 size: 16 residues. V was trimmed by 4 bases and J by 6 bases, leaving 19 bases between them. In nucleotides, the CDR3 is TGTGCCAGCAGCAATTCGATCGGTACCGGGGATGAAAAACTGTTTTTT. Translating gives CASSNSIGTGDEKLFF.

Note on this clonotype: One end of the junction is discordant with germline, which a read error may explain. V and J are TRBV20-1 and TRBJ1-1; no reliable D call. The V gene's germline CDR1 is DFQATT and CDR2 SNEGSKA (reference sequence). The CDR3 contains 14 residues. In DNA form, the CDR3 reads TGCAGCGCTAACCCTAGGACCTCGGGGACTGAAGCTTTCTTT. This sequence encodes CSANPRTSGTEAFF.

J is TRBJ2-5 and V is TRBV20-1; TRBD1 matches at 7 bases. With V trimmed by 2 bases and J by 5 bases, 8 bases remained unmatched. CDR1 is DFQATT and CDR2 is SNEGSKA in the germline V gene (reference sequence). The CDR3 spans 14 residues. The CDR3 sequence is CSARTRQGGETQYF. The CDR3 bases are TGCAGTGCTAGAACCCGACAGGGTGGCGAGACCCAGTACTTC.

This clonotype was counted a single time. The chain carries TRBV28 and TRBJ2-7; D gene uncertain. Trimming took off 7 bases at V and 2 bases at J, with 15 bases between the two ends. Germline assignment: CDR1 MDHEN and CDR2 SYDVKM. The CDR3 runs 14 residues. CDR3 region: CASNRRPGTYEQYF. CDR3 nucleotide sequence: TGTGCCAGCAATCGAAGACCGGGCACCTACGAGCAGTACTTC.

V and J are TRBV6-2 or TRBV6-3 and TRBJ2-3; D unclear. Trimming removed 0 bases from V and 4 bases from J, with 11 bases in between. CDR1 is MNHEY and CDR2 is SVGEGT in the germline V gene. This CDR3 comprises 15 residues. The CDR3 protein is CASSYSRGPPDTQYF. The CDR3 DNA is TGTGCCAGCAGTTACTCGAGAGGTCCGCCAGATACGCAGTATTTT.